The 18 T cell receptor beta chains listed next were all sequenced from one sample in a study of T-cell reconstitution after alpha-beta-depleted transplantation in children. Preparing the TCRbeta library involved the use of unique molecular identifiers. TCRdb used MiXCR to reprocess the PCR reads, holding one entry per CDR3 protein. The sample lists more than 400,000 distinct CDR3 sequences; about 10% were seen once. Sequenced here: PBMCs, mostly from graft donor cells, sampled 180 days after TCRalphabeta/CD19-depleted stem cell transplant. The receptor set was obtained from a female patient between 2 and 15 years old who had a stem cell transplant for aplastic anemia, so the T cells may come from the graft donor.

A few counts support this clonotype. The rearrangement joins TRBV9 to TRBJ1-2, with 10 nucleotides matching TRBD1. The CDR3 totals 15 residues. J was trimmed by 6 bases and V by 5 bases; bases with no gene match: 10. Germline V gene data show CDR1 as SGDLS and CDR2 as YYNGEE. The CDR3 loop reads CASRGQGIIVDGYTF. The CDR3 nucleotides are TGTGCCAGCAGGGGACAGGGGATAATCGTCGATGGCTACACCTTC.

This clonotype has a handful of counts. This chain links TRBV20-1 with TRBJ1-5; D is uncertain. Germline V gene data show CDR1 as DFQATT and CDR2 as SNEGSKA (reference sequence). The CDR3 totals 14 residues. V was trimmed by 6 bases and J by 4 bases, leaving 16 bases between them. This CDR3 is CSAGRLTENQPQHF. The CDR3 nucleotides read TGCAGTGCGGGAAGGCTCACAGAGAATCAGCCCCAGCATTTT.

The J gene is TRBJ2-7, the V gene TRBV6-5; TRBD2 agrees at 8 bases. Germline V CDR1 and CDR2: MNHEY, SVGAGI. V shed 6 bases and J 6 bases; nucleotides not matched to a gene: 7. The CDR3 is made up of 13 amino acids. CDR3 in amino acids: CASRSGTRGEQYF. CDR3 nucleotide sequence: TGTGCCAGCAGGTCCGGGACTAGGGGCGAGCAGTACTTC.

The chain is built from TRBV28 and TRBJ2-7; tentative D call: TRBD2 (5 bases). Trimming stripped 4 bases from V and 6 bases from J, with 13 bases between. CDR1 is MDHEN, CDR2 SYDVKM, per germline. This CDR3 region has 13 residues. CDR3 residues: CASSSHRAGEQYF. The CDR3 coding sequence is TGTGCCAGCAGTTCACACCGGGCGGGCGAGCAGTACTTC.

The chain recombines TRBV4-2 with TRBJ2-7; either TRBD1 or TRBD2 may supply D (5 bases each). The V end was cut by 4 bases, the J end by 1 base, with 26 bases between. The CDR3 has 19 residues. Germline V gene lookup returns CDR1 LGHNA and CDR2 YNFKEQ. Here the CDR3 reads CASSPRDDSVSRLSYEQYF. CDR3 DNA: TGTGCCAGCAGCCCACGGGACGACTCAGTGTCACGTTTATCCTACGAGCAGTACTTC.

CDR3 sequence (DNA): TGTGCCAGCAGCCCAGCGTCGAACACCGGGGAGCTGTTTTTT. The encoded protein is CASSPASNTGELFF. The V gene is TRBV6-1, the J gene TRBJ2-2; no reliable D call. From germline, CDR1 is MNHNS and CDR2 SASEGT. With 6 bases removed from V and 0 bases from J, the gap between germline ends came to 8 bases. The CDR3 contains 14 residues.

This clonotype appeared many times. The V call is TRBV7-2, the J call TRBJ1-1; D may be TRBD1 (6 bases). The V end lost 4 bases, the J end lost 6 bases, and 21 bases lay between the germline ends. The CDR3 spans 16 residues. Germline CDR1 and CDR2: SGHTA and FQGNSA. The CDR3 DNA reads TGTGCCAGCAGCTCCCCCGGGACAAGGGGGAGGGCTGAAGCTTTCTTT. This encodes CASSSPGTRGRAEAFF.

The genes are TRBV27 and TRBJ1-1; a weak D match, TRBD1 (5 bases). The CDR3 length is 15 residues. The V end was cut by 4 bases, the J end by 7 bases, with 19 bases between. Germline loops: CDR1 MNHEY, CDR2 SMNVEV (reference sequence). DNA for the CDR3: TGTGCCAGCAGTTGGGGCCCCCGGCGGGCCGGTGAAGCTTTCTTT. It encodes CASSWGPRRAGEAFF.

This chain links TRBV28 with TRBJ1-5; D might be TRBD1 (5 bases). The CDR3 has 14 amino acids. V lost 6 bases, J lost 0 bases, and 9 bases lay in between. Germline V gene lookup returns CDR1 MDHEN and CDR2 SYDVKM. In DNA form, the CDR3 reads TGTGCCAGCAGCCTGGACATTAGCAATCAGCCCCAGCATTTT. It is translated as CASSLDISNQPQHF.

Only a few counts were recorded for this clonotype. The chain recombines TRBV6-2 or TRBV6-3 with TRBJ2-7, with D tentatively TRBD2 (5 bases). Germline CDR1 is MNHEY and CDR2 is SVGEGT. The CDR3 covers 14 residues. V dropped 2 bases and J dropped 0 bases, with 8 bases sitting between them. CDR3 in amino acids: CASSYNGGSYEQYV. The CDR3 DNA is TGTGCCAGCAGTTACAACGGAGGCTCCTACGAGCAGTACGTC.

This chain joins TRBV5-1 and TRBJ2-1, with D perhaps TRBD1 or TRBD2 (5 bases each). The CDR3 consists of 16 residues. The germline gives CDR1 SGHRS, CDR2 YFSETQ. Trimming took 0 bases from V and 0 from J, leaving 10 bases between them. CDR3 coding DNA: TGCGCCAGCAGCTTGGCGGGGCAGGTCTCCTACAATGAGCAGTTCTTC. Protein sequence: CASSLAGQVSYNEQFF.

This clonotype was seen a few times. V and J are TRBV6-2 or TRBV6-3 and TRBJ2-1; perhaps TRBD2 as D (5 bases). Trimming took 4 bases from V and 2 from J, leaving 18 bases between them. CDR3 length equals 17 residues. Germline V CDR1 and CDR2: MNHEY, SVGEGT. Written as DNA, the CDR3 is TGTGCCAGCAGTTCCCCCTACCGCGGGTCCACCTACAATGAGCAGTTCTTC. Its translation is CASSSPYRGSTYNEQFF.

This clonotype was seen a few times. The chain joins TRBV21-1 to TRBJ1-1; TRBD1 is taken as the D call from the table, unchecked against the DNA. TRBV21-1 is annotated as a pseudogene. The CDR3 totals 14 residues. CDR3 in DNA: TGTGCCAGCGGGGCTCGGTGGGCTCTAAGTGAAGCTTTCTTT. It encodes CASGARWALSEAFF.

This rearrangement joins TRBV5-1 to TRBJ2-3; 7 nucleotides line up with TRBD2. Losses at the gene ends were 5 bases for V and 0 bases for J; bases not matched to a gene: 15. The germline gives CDR1 SGHRS, CDR2 YFSETQ. The CDR3 contains 18 residues. CDR3 bases: TGCGCCAGCAGTTTCAGACTAGCACAGACACCTAGCACAGATACGCAGTATTTT. It specifies CASSFRLAQTPSTDTQYF.

CDR3 bases: TGCGCCAGCAGCCAAGATATCCAGATTTTCCGGGAGCTGTTTTTT. This encodes CASSQDIQIFRELFF. The chain combines TRBV4-3 with TRBJ2-2, with unresolved D. With 0 bases removed from V and 9 bases from J, the gap between germline ends came to 14 bases. Germline CDR1 reads LGHNA; CDR2 reads YSLEER. The CDR3 is 15 residues long.

This clonotype showed up just a few times. The chain uses TRBV20-1 and TRBJ2-1; no firm D call. This CDR3 comprises 13 residues. Germline V gene data show CDR1 as DFQATT and CDR2 as SNEGSKA (reference sequence). Between the trimmed V and J ends, which lost 5 bases and 4 bases, there was a span of 12 bases. The CDR3 loop is CSAEIQSYNEQFF. Written as DNA, the CDR3 is TGCAGTGCTGAGATACAGAGTTACAATGAGCAGTTCTTC.

The chain carries TRBV19 and TRBJ2-5; D is perhaps TRBD1 (6 bases). Germline loops: CDR1 LNHDA, CDR2 SQIVND (reference sequence). V dropped 0 bases and J dropped 1 base, with 12 bases sitting between them. CDR3 length: 16 amino acids. CDR3 residues: CASSIDVQGRQETQYF. The CDR3 bases are TGTGCCAGTAGTATAGACGTGCAGGGGCGCCAAGAGACCCAGTACTTC.

The chain recombines TRBV18 with TRBJ2-5; a weak D match, TRBD2 (5 bases). CDR1 and CDR2 from the germline V gene are KGHSH and LQKENI. The CDR3 covers 15 residues. The V and J ends lost 1 base and 1 base respectively, with 10 bases between them. The CDR3 sequence is CASSPLHGIQETQYF. The CDR3 DNA is TGTGCCAGCTCACCACTCCACGGGATCCAAGAGACCCAGTACTTC. The variable domain in full, with the rest retrieved from reference TRBV18 and TRBJ2-5, is NAGVMQNPRHLVRRRGQEARLRCSPMKGHSHVYWYRQLPEEGLKFMVYLQKENIIDESGMPKERFSAEFPKEGPSILRIQQVVRGDSAAYFCASSPLHGIQETQYFGPGTRLLVL.